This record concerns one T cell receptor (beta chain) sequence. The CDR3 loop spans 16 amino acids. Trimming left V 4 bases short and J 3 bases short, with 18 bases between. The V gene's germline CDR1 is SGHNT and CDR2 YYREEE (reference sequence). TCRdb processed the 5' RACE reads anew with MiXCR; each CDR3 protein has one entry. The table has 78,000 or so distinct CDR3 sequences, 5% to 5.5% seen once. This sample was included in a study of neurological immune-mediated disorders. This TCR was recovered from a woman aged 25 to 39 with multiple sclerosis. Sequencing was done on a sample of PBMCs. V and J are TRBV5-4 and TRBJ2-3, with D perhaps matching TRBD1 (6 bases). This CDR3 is CASSPSGQYLTDTQYF. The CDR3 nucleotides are TGTGCCAGCAGCCCTTCCGGACAGTACCTAACAGATACGCAGTATTTT.